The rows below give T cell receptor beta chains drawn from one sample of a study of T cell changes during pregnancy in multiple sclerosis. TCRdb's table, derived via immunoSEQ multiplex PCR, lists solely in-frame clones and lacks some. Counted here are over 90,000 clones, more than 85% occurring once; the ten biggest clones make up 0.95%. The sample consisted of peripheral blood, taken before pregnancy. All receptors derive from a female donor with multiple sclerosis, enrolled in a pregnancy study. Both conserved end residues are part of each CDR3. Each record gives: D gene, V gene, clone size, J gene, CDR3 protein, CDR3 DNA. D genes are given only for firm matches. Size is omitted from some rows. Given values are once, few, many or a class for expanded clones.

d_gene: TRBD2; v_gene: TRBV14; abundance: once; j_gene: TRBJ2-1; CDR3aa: CASSLPGLVYNEQFF; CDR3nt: TGTGCCAGCAGCCTCCCGGGACTAGTTTACAATGAGCAGTTCTTC
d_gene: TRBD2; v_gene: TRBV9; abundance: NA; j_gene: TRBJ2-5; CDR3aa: CASSPTSGGAWETQYF; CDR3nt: TGTGCCAGCAGCCCTACTAGCGGGGGGGCCTGGGAGACCCAGTACTTC
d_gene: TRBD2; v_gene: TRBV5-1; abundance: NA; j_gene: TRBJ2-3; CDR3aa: CASSAGGLAGGHLRDTQYF; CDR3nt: TGCGCCAGCAGCGCAGGCGGGCTAGCGGGGGGGCATCTTAGAGATACGCAGTATTTT
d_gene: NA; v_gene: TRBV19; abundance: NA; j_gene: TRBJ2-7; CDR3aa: CASSIQGRSSYEQYF; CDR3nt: TGTGCCAGTAGTATTCAGGGGCGCAGCTCCTACGAGCAGTACTTC
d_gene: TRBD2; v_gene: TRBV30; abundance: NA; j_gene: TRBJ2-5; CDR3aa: CAWSPLAGGETQYF; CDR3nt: TGTGCCTGGAGTCCCCTAGCGGGAGGGGAGACCCAGTACTTC
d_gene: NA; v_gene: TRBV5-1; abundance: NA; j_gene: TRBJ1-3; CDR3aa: CASSLDGGDGNTIYF; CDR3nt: TGCGCCAGCAGCCTCGATGGGGGCGATGGAAACACCATATATTTT
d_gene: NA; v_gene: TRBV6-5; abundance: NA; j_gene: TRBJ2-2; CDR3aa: CASRMRQSVGELFF; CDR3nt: TGTGCCAGCAGAATGAGACAATCTGTCGGGGAGCTGTTTTTT
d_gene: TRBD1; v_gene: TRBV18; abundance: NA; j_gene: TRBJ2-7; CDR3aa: CASSPRTGPSYEQYF; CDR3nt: TGTGCCAGCTCACCCCGGACAGGGCCTTCCTACGAGCAGTACTTC
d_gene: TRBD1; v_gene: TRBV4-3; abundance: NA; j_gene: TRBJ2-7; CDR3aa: CASSLGTGLLREQYF; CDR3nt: TGCGCCAGCAGCCTCGGGACAGGCCTTCTTAGAGAGCAGTACTTC
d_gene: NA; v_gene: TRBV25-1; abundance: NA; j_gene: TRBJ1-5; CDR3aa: CASHEGVGMPQHF; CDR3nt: TGTGCCAGCCACGAGGGCGTGGGTATGCCCCAGCATTTT
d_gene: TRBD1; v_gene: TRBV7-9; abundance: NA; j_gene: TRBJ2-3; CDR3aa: CASSLGQGTADTQYF; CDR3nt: TGTGCCAGCAGCCTGGGACAGGGTACGGCAGATACGCAGTATTTT
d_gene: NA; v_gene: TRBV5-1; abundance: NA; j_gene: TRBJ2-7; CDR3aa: CASSPEGGRGVYEQYF; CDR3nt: TGCGCCAGCAGCCCCGAGGGGGGGCGGGGTGTCTACGAGCAGTACTTC
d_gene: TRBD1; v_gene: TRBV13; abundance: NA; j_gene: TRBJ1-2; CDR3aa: CASSSTRGTATNYGYTF; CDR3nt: TGTGCCAGCAGCTCCACCAGGGGGACAGCAACTAACTATGGCTACACCTTC
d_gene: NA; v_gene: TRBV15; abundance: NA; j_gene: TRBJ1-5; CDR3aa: CATSRERASNQPQHF; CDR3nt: TGTGCCACCAGCAGAGAGAGGGCCTCCAATCAGCCCCAGCATTTT
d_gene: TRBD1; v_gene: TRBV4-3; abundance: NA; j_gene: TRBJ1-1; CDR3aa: CATGDRGNTEAFF; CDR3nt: TGCGCCACTGGGGACAGGGGGAACACTGAAGCTTTCTTT
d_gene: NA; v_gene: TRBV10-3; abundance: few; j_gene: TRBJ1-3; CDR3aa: CAISNEENTIYF; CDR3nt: TGTGCCATCAGTAACGAGGAGAACACCATATATTTT
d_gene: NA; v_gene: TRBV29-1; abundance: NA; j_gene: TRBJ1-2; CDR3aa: CSVEAFNYGYTF; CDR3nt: TGCAGCGTTGAAGCCTTTAACTATGGCTACACCTTC
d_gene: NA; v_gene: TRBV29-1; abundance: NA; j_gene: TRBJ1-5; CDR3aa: CSVGGAGGNQPQHF; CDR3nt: TGCAGCGTTGGTGGGGCAGGCGGCAATCAGCCCCAGCATTTT
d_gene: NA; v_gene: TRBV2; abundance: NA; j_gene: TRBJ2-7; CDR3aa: CAITTYEQYF; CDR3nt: TGTGCCATCACTACCTACGAGCAGTACTTC
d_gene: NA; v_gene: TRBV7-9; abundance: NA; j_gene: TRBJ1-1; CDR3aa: CASSPSRRVRTEAFF; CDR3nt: TGTGCCAGCAGCCCCTCTCGGCGGGTGAGGACTGAAGCTTTCTTT
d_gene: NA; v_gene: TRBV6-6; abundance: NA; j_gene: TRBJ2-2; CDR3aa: CASSYLLVTGELFF; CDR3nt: TGTGCCAGCAGTTACTTACTAGTAACCGGGGAGCTGTTTTTT
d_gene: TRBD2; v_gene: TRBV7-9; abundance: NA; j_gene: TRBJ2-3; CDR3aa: CASSGGGWGGDTQYF; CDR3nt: TGTGCCAGCAGCGGGGGGGGTTGGGGAGGAGATACGCAGTATTTT
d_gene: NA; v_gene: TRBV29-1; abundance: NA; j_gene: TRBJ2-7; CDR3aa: CSVQRGDNYYEQYF; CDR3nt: TGCAGCGTTCAAAGAGGGGACAACTATTACGAGCAGTACTTC
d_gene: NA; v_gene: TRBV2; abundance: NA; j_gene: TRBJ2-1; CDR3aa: CASSDNEQGSYNEQFF; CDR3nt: TGTGCCAGCAGCGATAACGAACAGGGTTCCTACAATGAGCAGTTCTTC
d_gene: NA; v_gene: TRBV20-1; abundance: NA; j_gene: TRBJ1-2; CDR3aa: CSARPDKQETF; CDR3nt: TGCAGTGCTAGACCTGACAAGCAAGAAACCTTC
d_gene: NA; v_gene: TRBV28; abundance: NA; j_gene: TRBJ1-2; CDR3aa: CASSLGSYGYTF; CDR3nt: TGTGCCAGCAGTTTAGGGAGCTATGGCTACACCTTC
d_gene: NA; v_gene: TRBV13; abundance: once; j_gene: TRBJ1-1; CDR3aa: CASSLTTNTEAFF; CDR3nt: TGTGCCAGCAGCTTAACTACGAACACTGAAGCTTTCTTT
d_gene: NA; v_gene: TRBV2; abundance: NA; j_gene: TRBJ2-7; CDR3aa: CASSENTESYEQYF; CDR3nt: TGTGCCAGCAGTGAAAATACAGAGAGTTACGAGCAGTACTTC
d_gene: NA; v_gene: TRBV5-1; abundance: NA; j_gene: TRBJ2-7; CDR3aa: CASSLPGGKLRSEQYF; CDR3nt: TGCGCCAGCAGCCTGCCTGGCGGGAAGCTAAGGAGCGAGCAGTACTTC
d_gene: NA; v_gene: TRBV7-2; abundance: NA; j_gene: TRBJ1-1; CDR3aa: CASSLAGGTNTEAFF; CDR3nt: TGTGCCAGCAGCTTAGCGGGGGGTACGAACACTGAAGCTTTCTTT
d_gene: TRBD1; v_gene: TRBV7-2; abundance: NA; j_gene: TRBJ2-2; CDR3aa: CASSLGGTGWAGELFF; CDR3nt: TGTGCCAGCAGCTTAGGCGGGACAGGGTGGGCCGGGGAGCTGTTTTTT
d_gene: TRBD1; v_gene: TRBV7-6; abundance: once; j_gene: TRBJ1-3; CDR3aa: CASTGAAGSGNTIYF; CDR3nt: TGTGCCAGTACAGGGGCCGCGGGCTCTGGAAACACCATATATTTT
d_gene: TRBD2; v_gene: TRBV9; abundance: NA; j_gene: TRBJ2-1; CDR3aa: CASERDAGNEQFF; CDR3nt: TGTGCCAGCGAGCGGGACGCAGGGAATGAGCAGTTCTTC
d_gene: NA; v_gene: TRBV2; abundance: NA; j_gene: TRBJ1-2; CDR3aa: CASSGEGRGFYTF; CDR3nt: TGTGCCAGCAGTGGAGAGGGGCGGGGGTTCTACACCTTC
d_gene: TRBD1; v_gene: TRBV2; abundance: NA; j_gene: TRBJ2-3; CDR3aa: CASTAPGGLFDTQYF; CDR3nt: TGTGCCAGCACTGCGCCAGGGGGCCTATTTGATACGCAGTATTTT
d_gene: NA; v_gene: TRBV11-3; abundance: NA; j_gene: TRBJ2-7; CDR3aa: CASSSGATYEQYF; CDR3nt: TGTGCCAGCAGCTCAGGCGCGACCTACGAGCAGTACTTC
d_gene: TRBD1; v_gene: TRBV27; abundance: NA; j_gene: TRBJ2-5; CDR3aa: CASSKDRGLDETQYF; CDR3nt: TGTGCCAGCAGTAAGGACAGGGGGTTGGACGAGACCCAGTACTTC
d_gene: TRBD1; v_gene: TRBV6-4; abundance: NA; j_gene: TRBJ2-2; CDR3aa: CASSAGTVDTGELFF; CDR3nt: TGTGCCAGCAGTGCTGGGACAGTCGACACCGGGGAGCTGTTTTTT
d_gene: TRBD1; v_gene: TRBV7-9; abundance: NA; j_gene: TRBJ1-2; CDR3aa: CASSLELWDRETNYGYTF; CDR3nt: TGTGCCAGCAGCTTAGAACTTTGGGACAGGGAAACCAACTATGGCTACACCTTC
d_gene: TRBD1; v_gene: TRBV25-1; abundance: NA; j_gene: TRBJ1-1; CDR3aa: CASSEYGPDRGRPTEAFF; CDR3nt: TGTGCCAGCAGTGAATATGGTCCCGACAGGGGGCGCCCCACTGAAGCTTTCTTT
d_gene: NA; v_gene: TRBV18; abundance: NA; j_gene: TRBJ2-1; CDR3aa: CASSPPGLLDEQFF; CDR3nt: TGTGCCAGCTCACCACCGGGACTCCTCGATGAGCAGTTCTTC
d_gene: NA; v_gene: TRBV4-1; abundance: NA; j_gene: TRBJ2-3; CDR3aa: CASSQVRSVGTDTQYF; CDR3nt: TGCGCCAGCAGCCAAGTTCGCTCGGTAGGCACAGATACGCAGTATTTT
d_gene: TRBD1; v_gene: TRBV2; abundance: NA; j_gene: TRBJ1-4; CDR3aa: CASSEAGTGNEKLFF; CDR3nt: TGTGCCAGCAGTGAAGCGGGGACAGGAAATGAAAAACTGTTTTTT
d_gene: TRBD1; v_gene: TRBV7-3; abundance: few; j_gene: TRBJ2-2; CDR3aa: CASSTSGTGKAGELFF; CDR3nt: TGTGCCAGCAGCACATCCGGGACAGGGAAGGCCGGGGAGCTGTTTTTT
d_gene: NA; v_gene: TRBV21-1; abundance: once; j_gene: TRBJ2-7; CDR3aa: CASSRGDRGCHEQYF; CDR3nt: TGTGCCAGCAGCAGGGGCGACAGGGGCTGCCACGAGCAGTACTTC
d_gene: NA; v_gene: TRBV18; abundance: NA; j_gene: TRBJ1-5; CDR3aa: CASSLFRGGVNQPQHF; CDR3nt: TGTGCCAGCTCACTCTTTCGAGGAGGGGTTAATCAGCCCCAGCATTTT
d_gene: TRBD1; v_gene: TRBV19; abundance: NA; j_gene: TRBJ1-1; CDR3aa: CASSLGTGRTEAFF; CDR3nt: TGTGCCAGTAGCCTCGGGACAGGGAGGACTGAAGCTTTCTTT
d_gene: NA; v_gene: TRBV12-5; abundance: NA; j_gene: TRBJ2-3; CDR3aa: CASLPTGLGTDTQYF; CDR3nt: TGTGCTAGCCTCCCAACTGGTTTGGGCACAGATACGCAGTATTTT
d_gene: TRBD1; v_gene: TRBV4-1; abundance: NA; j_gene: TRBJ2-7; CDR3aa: CASSQDWGQSSSYEQYF; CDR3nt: TGCGCCAGCAGCCAAGATTGGGGACAGTCTAGCTCCTACGAGCAGTACTTC
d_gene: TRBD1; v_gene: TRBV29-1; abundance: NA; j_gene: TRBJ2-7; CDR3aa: CSVDRGDEQYF; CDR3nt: TGCAGCGTGGACAGGGGCGACGAGCAGTACTTC
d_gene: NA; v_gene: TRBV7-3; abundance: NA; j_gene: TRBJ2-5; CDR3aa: CASSASGIQETQYF; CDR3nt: TGTGCCAGCAGCGCCTCAGGGATACAAGAGACCCAGTACTTC
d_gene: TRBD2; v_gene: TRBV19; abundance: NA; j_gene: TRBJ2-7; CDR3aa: CASSPRGGGSSYEQYF; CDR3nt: TGTGCCAGTAGTCCCCGGGGCGGGGGGAGCTCCTACGAGCAGTACTTC
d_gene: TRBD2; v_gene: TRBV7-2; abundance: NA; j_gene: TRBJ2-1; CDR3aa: CASSPSSGAGGNNEQFF; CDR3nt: TGTGCCAGCAGCCCCTCGAGTGGAGCGGGGGGAAACAATGAGCAGTTCTTC